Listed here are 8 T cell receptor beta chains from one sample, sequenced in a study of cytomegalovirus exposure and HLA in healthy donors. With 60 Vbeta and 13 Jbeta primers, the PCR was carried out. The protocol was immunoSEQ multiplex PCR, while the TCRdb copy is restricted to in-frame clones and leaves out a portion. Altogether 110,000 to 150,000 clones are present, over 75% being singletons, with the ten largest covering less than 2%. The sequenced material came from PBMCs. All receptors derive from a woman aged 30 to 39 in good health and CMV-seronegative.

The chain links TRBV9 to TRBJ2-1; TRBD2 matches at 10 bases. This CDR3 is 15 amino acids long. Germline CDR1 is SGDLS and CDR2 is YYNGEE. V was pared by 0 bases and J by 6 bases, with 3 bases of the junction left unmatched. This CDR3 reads CASSVVLAGPNEQFF. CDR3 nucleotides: TGTGCCAGCAGCGTAGTACTAGCGGGGCCCAATGAGCAGTTCTTC.

CDR3 nucleotides: TGTGCCAGCAGTGGACAGTTGAATGAAAAACTGTTTTTT. Residues: CASSGQLNEKLFF. The chain is built from TRBV7-8 and TRBJ1-4; possibly TRBD1 for D (6 bases). This CDR3 is 13 amino acids long. Trimming cost V 6 bases and J 5 bases, with 10 bases left between them. The germline V gene has CDR1 SGHVS and CDR2 FQNEAQ.

The CDR3 reads CASSIGFRQGEAFF. CDR3 in DNA: TGTGCCAGTAGTATAGGATTTAGACAGGGAGAAGCTTTCTTT. The chain is built from TRBV19 and TRBJ1-1; 7 bases fit TRBD1. J lost 8 bases, V lost 1 base, and 7 bases had no gene match. Germline V lookup: CDR1 LNHDA, CDR2 SQIVND (reference sequence). The CDR3 sequence is 14 residues long.

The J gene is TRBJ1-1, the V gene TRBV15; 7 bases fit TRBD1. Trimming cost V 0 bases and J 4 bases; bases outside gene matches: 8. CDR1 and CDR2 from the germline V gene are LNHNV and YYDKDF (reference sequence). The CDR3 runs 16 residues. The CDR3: CATSRDYQGVGTEAFF. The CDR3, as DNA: TGTGCCACCAGCAGAGACTATCAGGGGGTGGGCACTGAAGCTTTCTTT.

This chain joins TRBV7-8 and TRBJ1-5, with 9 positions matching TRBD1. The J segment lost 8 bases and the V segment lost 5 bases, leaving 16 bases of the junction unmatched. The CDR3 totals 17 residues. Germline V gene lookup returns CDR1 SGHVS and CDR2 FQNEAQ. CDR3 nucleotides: TGTGCCAGCAGCCAAAACCGTCTCCGGACAGGGGAAGAGCCCCAGCATTTT. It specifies CASSQNRLRTGEEPQHF.

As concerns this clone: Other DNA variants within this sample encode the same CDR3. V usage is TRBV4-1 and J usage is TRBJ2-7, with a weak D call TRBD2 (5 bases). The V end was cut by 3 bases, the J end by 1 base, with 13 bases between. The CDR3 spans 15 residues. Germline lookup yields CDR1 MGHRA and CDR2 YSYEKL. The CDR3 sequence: CASSQLQGSSYEQYF. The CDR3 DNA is TGCGCCAGCAGCCAGCTTCAAGGGAGTTCCTACGAGCAGTACTTC.

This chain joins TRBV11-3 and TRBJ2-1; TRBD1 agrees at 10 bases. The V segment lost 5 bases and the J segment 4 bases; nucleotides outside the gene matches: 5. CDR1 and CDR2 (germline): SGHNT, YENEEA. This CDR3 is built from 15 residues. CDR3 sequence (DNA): TGTGCCAGCAGCGCCCGACAGGGGGCTTACAATGAGCAGTTCTTC. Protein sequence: CASSARQGAYNEQFF.

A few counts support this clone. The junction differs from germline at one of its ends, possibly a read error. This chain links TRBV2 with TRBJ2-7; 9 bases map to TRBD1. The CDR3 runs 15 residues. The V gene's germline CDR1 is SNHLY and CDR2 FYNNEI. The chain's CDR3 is CASSEVSPSGDRELF. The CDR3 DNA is TGTGCCAGCAGTGAAGTTTCCCCGAGTGGGGACAGGGAACTTTTC.